Listed below are T cell receptor beta chains from one sample, sequenced in a study of shared clonotypes between healthy human individuals. Generated by immunoSEQ multiplex PCR, the TCRdb table keeps only in-frame clones and is missing some. Among 2 million to 2.5 million clones listed, 95% were seen once. Material: naive CD4+ T cells sorted from blood. These receptors were obtained from a man between 18 and 29 years old in good health. Both conserved end residues are part of each CDR3. The D gene is left open where the match is weak. Not all rows give a size; the values are once, few, many and, for expanded clones, a class.

D gene: .; J gene: TRBJ2-7; clone size: .; V gene: TRBV9; CDR3 DNA: TGTGCCAGCAGCGTAGGCTTGGCGGGGCCCCTCTTCTTC; CDR3 protein: CASSVGLAGPLFF
D gene: .; J gene: TRBJ1-2; clone size: .; V gene: TRBV6-1; CDR3 DNA: TGTGCCAGCAGCCTGGGGGGGATCTATGGCTACACCTTC; CDR3 protein: CASSLGGIYGYTF
D gene: TRBD1; J gene: TRBJ1-2; clone size: .; V gene: TRBV29-1; CDR3 DNA: TGCAGCGCCACCGACAGGGGGGCCTCGGGCTACACCTTC; CDR3 protein: CSATDRGASGYTF
D gene: .; J gene: TRBJ1-5; clone size: .; V gene: TRBV18; CDR3 DNA: TGTGCCAGCTCACCCTCGCAGGGGTCCAATCAGCCCCAGCATTTT; CDR3 protein: CASSPSQGSNQPQHF
D gene: .; J gene: TRBJ2-5; clone size: .; V gene: TRBV7-2; CDR3 DNA: TGTGCCAGCAGCCGACAGGGGAGGGGAGAGACCCAGTACTTC; CDR3 protein: CASSRQGRGETQYF
D gene: TRBD2; J gene: TRBJ2-5; clone size: .; V gene: TRBV19; CDR3 DNA: TGTGCCAGTAGTCCCGCTAGCGGGGGGGCCTGGGAGACCCAGTACTTC; CDR3 protein: CASSPASGGAWETQYF
D gene: .; J gene: TRBJ1-2; clone size: .; V gene: TRBV30; CDR3 DNA: TGTGCCTGGTCGACGGCTCCGGCGGACTATGGCTACACCTTC; CDR3 protein: CAWSTAPADYGYTF
D gene: TRBD1; J gene: TRBJ2-7; clone size: once; V gene: TRBV13; CDR3 DNA: TGTGCCAGCAGCACGTCCTCCGGGGACAGGAATCTGGACGAGCAGTACTTC; CDR3 protein: CASSTSSGDRNLDEQYF
D gene: TRBD1; J gene: TRBJ1-2; clone size: .; V gene: TRBV28; CDR3 DNA: TGTGCCAGCAGGATTACAGGGGGCACCACCTATGGCTACACCTTC; CDR3 protein: CASRITGGTTYGYTF
D gene: TRBD2; J gene: TRBJ2-3; clone size: .; V gene: TRBV28; CDR3 DNA: TGTGCCAGCAGTTTTAGCGGGGGGGCCTTATCGGATACGCAGTATTTT; CDR3 protein: CASSFSGGALSDTQYF
D gene: .; J gene: TRBJ2-7; clone size: .; V gene: TRBV10-3; CDR3 DNA: TGTGCCATCAGTAAGGACACTCCCGCTTGGGACGAGCAGTACTTC; CDR3 protein: CAISKDTPAWDEQYF
D gene: .; J gene: TRBJ2-2; clone size: once; V gene: TRBV23-1; CDR3 DNA: TGCGCCAGCAGTCCATCTAGCATTTTACCCGGGGAGCTGTTTTTT; CDR3 protein: CASSPSSILPGELFF
D gene: TRBD1; J gene: TRBJ1-4; clone size: .; V gene: TRBV28; CDR3 DNA: TGTGCCAGCAGTTTCACCAGGACAGGGACTGAAAAACTGTTTTTT; CDR3 protein: CASSFTRTGTEKLFF
D gene: TRBD1; J gene: TRBJ2-7; clone size: .; V gene: TRBV6-1; CDR3 DNA: TGTGCCAGTATCCAGGGGGCTCCCTACGAGCAGTACTTC; CDR3 protein: CASIQGAPYEQYF
D gene: .; J gene: TRBJ2-7; clone size: once; V gene: TRBV5-6; CDR3 DNA: TGTGCCAGCAGCGCCGCCCACTTCTTTTCTAGCTCCTACGAGCAGTACTTC; CDR3 protein: CASSAAHFFSSSYEQYF
D gene: .; J gene: TRBJ2-3; clone size: .; V gene: TRBV30; CDR3 DNA: TGTGCCTGGAGTCCGGGCCTCACAGATACGCAGTATTTT; CDR3 protein: CAWSPGLTDTQYF
D gene: TRBD2; J gene: TRBJ2-7; clone size: .; V gene: TRBV5-1; CDR3 DNA: TGCGCCAGCAGCTTGGCCCCGGGACTAGCGGGAGTCGAGTACTTC; CDR3 protein: CASSLAPGLAGVEYF
D gene: TRBD2; J gene: TRBJ2-1; clone size: .; V gene: TRBV30; CDR3 DNA: TGTGCCTGGAGGACTAGCGGGGCGGCCTACAATGAGCAGTTCTTC; CDR3 protein: CAWRTSGAAYNEQFF
D gene: .; J gene: TRBJ1-1; clone size: .; V gene: TRBV6-1; CDR3 DNA: TGTGCCAGCAGTGACCTCTATTGGGCTTTCTTT; CDR3 protein: CASSDLYWAFF
D gene: .; J gene: TRBJ2-5; clone size: .; V gene: TRBV5-6; CDR3 DNA: TGTGCCAGCAGCTTTGGAGCGGATCAAGAGACCCAGTACTTC; CDR3 protein: CASSFGADQETQYF
D gene: .; J gene: TRBJ2-7; clone size: .; V gene: TRBV2; CDR3 DNA: TGTGCCAGCGGCCGCCTCTTCGACGAGCAGTACTTC; CDR3 protein: CASGRLFDEQYF
D gene: .; J gene: TRBJ1-2; clone size: .; V gene: TRBV7-9; CDR3 DNA: TGTGCCAGCAGCCCTCCGGGCCTCAACTATGGCTACACCTTC; CDR3 protein: CASSPPGLNYGYTF
D gene: .; J gene: TRBJ2-7; clone size: .; V gene: TRBV9; CDR3 DNA: TGTGCCAGCAGCGTAGAGGAGGGGAGTTACGAGCAGTACTTC; CDR3 protein: CASSVEEGSYEQYF
D gene: .; J gene: TRBJ2-7; clone size: .; V gene: TRBV6-1; CDR3 DNA: TGTGCCAGCAGTGAAGTAGGAGGTGGGACCTACGAGCAGTACTTC; CDR3 protein: CASSEVGGGTYEQYF
D gene: .; J gene: TRBJ2-1; clone size: once; V gene: TRBV18; CDR3 DNA: TGTGCCAGCTCACCAGGGAGCGGGACAGCATCCTACAATGAGCAGTTCTTC; CDR3 protein: CASSPGSGTASYNEQFF
D gene: TRBD1; J gene: TRBJ2-1; clone size: .; V gene: TRBV2; CDR3 DNA: TGTGCCAGCAGAAGGACAGGGGCGAATGAGCAGTTCTTC; CDR3 protein: CASRRTGANEQFF
D gene: .; J gene: TRBJ2-2; clone size: .; V gene: TRBV5-1; CDR3 DNA: TGCGCCAGCAGCCCAAGGACTGGGAACACCGGGGAGCTGTTTTTT; CDR3 protein: CASSPRTGNTGELFF
D gene: .; J gene: TRBJ2-5; clone size: .; V gene: TRBV28; CDR3 DNA: TGTGCCAGCAGTCCCAGTGGCAGCCAAGAGACCCAGTACTTC; CDR3 protein: CASSPSGSQETQYF
D gene: .; J gene: TRBJ1-2; clone size: few; V gene: TRBV21-1; CDR3 DNA: TGTGCCAGCACCGAAGGCAGCTGCGGCTACACCTTC; CDR3 protein: CASTEGSCGYTF
D gene: TRBD2; J gene: TRBJ2-7; clone size: .; V gene: TRBV10-2; CDR3 DNA: TGCGCCAGCAGTGAACGGGAGGGCTACGAGCAGTACTTC; CDR3 protein: CASSEREGYEQYF
D gene: .; J gene: TRBJ1-1; clone size: .; V gene: TRBV7-9; CDR3 DNA: TGTGCCAGCAGCTTAAAGGGTCTGAACACTGAAGCTTTCTTT; CDR3 protein: CASSLKGLNTEAFF
D gene: .; J gene: TRBJ2-5; clone size: .; V gene: TRBV1; CDR3 DNA: TGCACCAGCAGCCAAGCCCTCGGTCGGGGGGTAAAGACCCAGTACTTC; CDR3 protein: CTSSQALGRGVKTQYF
D gene: .; J gene: TRBJ2-5; clone size: .; V gene: TRBV15; CDR3 DNA: TGTGCCACCAGCAGAGATTACGGGACCCAGTACTTC; CDR3 protein: CATSRDYGTQYF
D gene: .; J gene: TRBJ2-3; clone size: once; V gene: TRBV14; CDR3 DNA: TGTGCCAGCAGCCAAGTGTCTCAAGAACTCGGGAGACCCCCCGATACGCAGTATTTT; CDR3 protein: CASSQVSQELGRPPDTQYF
D gene: .; J gene: TRBJ2-1; clone size: .; V gene: TRBV5-1; CDR3 DNA: TGCGCCAGCAGCTTGGCCAGAATCACCTCATCGGGAAATGAGCAGTTCTTC; CDR3 protein: CASSLARITSSGNEQFF
D gene: .; J gene: TRBJ1-1; clone size: .; V gene: TRBV6-5; CDR3 DNA: TGTGCCAGCAGTTACTCGGGGGAAACGACTGAAGCTTTCTTT; CDR3 protein: CASSYSGETTEAFF
D gene: .; J gene: TRBJ1-6; clone size: .; V gene: TRBV5-1; CDR3 DNA: TGCGCCAGCAGCTTCCGGGACCCGAATAATTCACCCCTCCACTTT; CDR3 protein: CASSFRDPNNSPLHF
D gene: .; J gene: TRBJ1-2; clone size: .; V gene: TRBV1; CDR3 DNA: TGCACCAGCAGCCATAAGGGGGCGCGGATTGTGTTGGGCTACACCTTC; CDR3 protein: CTSSHKGARIVLGYTF
D gene: .; J gene: TRBJ2-7; clone size: .; V gene: TRBV21-1; CDR3 DNA: TGTGCCAGCAGCAAAGCTTGCCTCGACCAGTACTTC; CDR3 protein: CASSKACLDQYF
D gene: .; J gene: TRBJ2-7; clone size: once; V gene: TRBV10-3; CDR3 DNA: TGTGCCATCAGTGAGTCGAAGGGGGTTCGGTACGAGCAGTACTTC; CDR3 protein: CAISESKGVRYEQYF
D gene: .; J gene: TRBJ2-5; clone size: .; V gene: TRBV7-2; CDR3 DNA: TGTGCCAGCACCCTCGGAAGGGCTAGCGAGACCCAGTACTTC; CDR3 protein: CASTLGRASETQYF
D gene: .; J gene: TRBJ2-3; clone size: .; V gene: TRBV4-1; CDR3 DNA: TGCGCCAGCAGCCAAGATAGGGCGGGTGGGACAGATACGCAGTATTTT; CDR3 protein: CASSQDRAGGTDTQYF
D gene: TRBD2; J gene: TRBJ2-5; clone size: .; V gene: TRBV5-4; CDR3 DNA: TGTGCCAGCAGCGAGGGACTAGCGGGGTACCAAGAGACCCAGTACTTC; CDR3 protein: CASSEGLAGYQETQYF
D gene: .; J gene: TRBJ1-5; clone size: .; V gene: TRBV19; CDR3 DNA: TGTGCCAGTAAAAGAACCCAGGGGAATCAGCCCCAGCATTTT; CDR3 protein: CASKRTQGNQPQHF
D gene: .; J gene: TRBJ1-2; clone size: once; V gene: TRBV6-5; CDR3 DNA: TGTGCCAGCAGCCGATCCCAGGGACTGAGGGGCTACACCTTC; CDR3 protein: CASSRSQGLRGYTF
D gene: TRBD1; J gene: TRBJ1-2; clone size: .; V gene: TRBV10-3; CDR3 DNA: TGTGCCATCAGGCAGGGGGCCGGGGGCTACACCTTC; CDR3 protein: CAIRQGAGGYTF
D gene: .; J gene: TRBJ2-1; clone size: once; V gene: TRBV9; CDR3 DNA: TGTGCCAGCAGCGTAGGGGACAGCGGGATGAAGTACAATGAGCAGTTCTTC; CDR3 protein: CASSVGDSGMKYNEQFF
D gene: .; J gene: TRBJ1-4; clone size: .; V gene: TRBV5-6; CDR3 DNA: TGTGCCAGCAGCTTCGGGAGGGGGGCCGCTAATGAAAAACTGTTTTTT; CDR3 protein: CASSFGRGAANEKLFF
D gene: .; J gene: TRBJ1-1; clone size: .; V gene: TRBV7-2; CDR3 DNA: TGTGCCAGCAGCCTAACCCTCACTGAAGCTTTCTTT; CDR3 protein: CASSLTLTEAFF
D gene: TRBD1; J gene: TRBJ1-2; clone size: .; V gene: TRBV5-8; CDR3 DNA: TGTGCCAGCAGCCCCCGGACAGGGGCCTTTGGCTACACCTTC; CDR3 protein: CASSPRTGAFGYTF
D gene: .; J gene: TRBJ1-2; clone size: .; V gene: TRBV7-9; CDR3 DNA: TGTGCCAGCAGCCCCCTGGTGGGGAACTATGGCTACACCTTC; CDR3 protein: CASSPLVGNYGYTF
D gene: TRBD1; J gene: TRBJ2-3; clone size: .; V gene: TRBV6-5; CDR3 DNA: TGTGCCAGCAGTTACTCGTACAGGGGATTCGCAGATACGCAGTATTTT; CDR3 protein: CASSYSYRGFADTQYF
D gene: TRBD1; J gene: TRBJ2-7; clone size: .; V gene: TRBV28; CDR3 DNA: TGTGCCAGCAGTCGACAGGGGTGGTACGAGCAGTACTTC; CDR3 protein: CASSRQGWYEQYF